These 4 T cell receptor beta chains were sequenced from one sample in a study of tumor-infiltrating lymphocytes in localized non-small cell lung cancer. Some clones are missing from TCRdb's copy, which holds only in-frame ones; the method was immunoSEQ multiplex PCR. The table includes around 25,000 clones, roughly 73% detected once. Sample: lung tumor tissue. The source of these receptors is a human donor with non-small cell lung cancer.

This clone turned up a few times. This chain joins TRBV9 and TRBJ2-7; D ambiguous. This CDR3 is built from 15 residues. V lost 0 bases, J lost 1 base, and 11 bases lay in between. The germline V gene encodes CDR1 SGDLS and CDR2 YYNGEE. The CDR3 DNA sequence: TGTGCCAGCAGCGTAGGAAGTTCGGTATCCTACGAGCAGTACTTC. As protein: CASSVGSSVSYEQYF.

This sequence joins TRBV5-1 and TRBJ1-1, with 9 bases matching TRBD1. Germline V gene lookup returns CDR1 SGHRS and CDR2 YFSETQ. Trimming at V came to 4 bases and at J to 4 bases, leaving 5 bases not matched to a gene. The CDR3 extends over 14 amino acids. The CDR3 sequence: CASSDLTGGTEAFF. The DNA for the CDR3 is TGCGCCAGCAGCGACCTGACAGGGGGCACTGAAGCTTTCTTT.

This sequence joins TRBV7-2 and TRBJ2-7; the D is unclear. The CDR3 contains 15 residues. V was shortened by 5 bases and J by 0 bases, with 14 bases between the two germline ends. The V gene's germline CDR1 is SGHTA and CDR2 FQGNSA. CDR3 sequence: CASSPLRSLSYEQYF. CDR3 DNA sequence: TGTGCCAGCAGCCCCCTAAGGTCTCTCTCCTACGAGCAGTACTTC.

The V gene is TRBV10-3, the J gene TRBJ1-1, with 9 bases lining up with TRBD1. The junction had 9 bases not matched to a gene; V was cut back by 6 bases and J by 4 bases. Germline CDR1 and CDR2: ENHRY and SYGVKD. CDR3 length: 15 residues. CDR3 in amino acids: CAIRAGTGIGTEAFF. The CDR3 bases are TGTGCCATCAGAGCCGGGACAGGGATCGGCACTGAAGCTTTCTTT.